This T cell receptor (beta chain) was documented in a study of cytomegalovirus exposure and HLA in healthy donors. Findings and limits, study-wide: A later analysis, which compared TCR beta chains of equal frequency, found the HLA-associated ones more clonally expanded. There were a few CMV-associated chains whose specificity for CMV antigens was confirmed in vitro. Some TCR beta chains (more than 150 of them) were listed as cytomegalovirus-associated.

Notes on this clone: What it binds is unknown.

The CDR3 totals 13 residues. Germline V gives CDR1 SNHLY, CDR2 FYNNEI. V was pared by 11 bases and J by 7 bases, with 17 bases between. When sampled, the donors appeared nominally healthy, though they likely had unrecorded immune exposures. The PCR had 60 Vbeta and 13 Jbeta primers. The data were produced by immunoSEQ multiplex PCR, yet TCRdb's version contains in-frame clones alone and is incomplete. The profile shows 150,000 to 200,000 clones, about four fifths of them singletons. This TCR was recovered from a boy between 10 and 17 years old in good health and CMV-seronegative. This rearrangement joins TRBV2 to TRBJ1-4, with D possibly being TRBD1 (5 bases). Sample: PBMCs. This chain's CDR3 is CAGGGVIIEKLFF. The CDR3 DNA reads TGTGCCGGGGGAGGGGTGATTATTGAAAAACTGTTTTTT.